These 30 T cell receptor beta chains came from one sample sequenced in a study of blood T cell repertoires in COVID-19. Data came from immunoSEQ multiplex PCR; TCRdb stores just in-frame clones and leaves some out. In the table there are a few hundred thousand clones, 88% of which are singletons. Material for sequencing was peripheral blood. All receptors come from a woman in her 30s who had recovered from COVID-19.

The rearrangement joins TRBV25-1 to TRBJ1-6, with TRBD1 as a possible D gene (5 bases). The length of the CDR3 is 13 residues. Germline V gene sequence: CDR1 MGHDK, CDR2 SYGVNS. V was cut by 4 bases and J by 7 bases, with 8 bases left in between. The CDR3 is CASSGQGNSPLHF. The DNA for the CDR3 is TGTGCCAGCAGTGGGCAGGGAAATTCACCCCTCCACTTT.

J is TRBJ2-7 and V is TRBV30, with a tentative D call TRBD1 (6 bases). V dropped 3 bases and J dropped 2 bases, with 11 bases sitting between them. CDR3 length: 13 residues. Germline V CDR1 and CDR2: GTSNPN, SVGIG (reference sequence). CDR3 residues: CAWRTRTAYEQYF. The CDR3 DNA reads TGTGCCTGGAGAACCCGGACAGCCTACGAGCAGTACTTC.

This clone was counted only a few times. The rearrangement uses TRBV24-1 and TRBJ1-1, with 12 bases lining up with TRBD1. Germline values: CDR1 KGHDR, CDR2 SFDVKD. The CDR3 runs 16 residues. The junction had 8 bases not matched to a gene; V was cut back by 4 bases and J by 6 bases. CDR3 loop: CATSEAGTGGFAEAFF. CDR3 nucleotides: TGTGCCACCAGTGAAGCCGGGACAGGGGGCTTCGCTGAAGCTTTCTTT.

The genes are TRBV3-1 (or the pseudogene TRBV3-2) and TRBJ1-2, with 8 positions matching TRBD1. Trimming removed 6 bases from V and 8 bases from J; junction bases left unmatched: 5. Germline CDR1 is LGHDT and CDR2 is YNNKEL (reference sequence). CDR3 length: 12 amino acids. CDR3: CASRQGAGGYTF. The DNA of the CDR3 is TGTGCCAGCAGGCAGGGGGCAGGAGGCTACACCTTC.

CDR3 region: CASSQVWANTDIQYF. CDR3 bases: TGCGCCAGCAGCCAAGTCTGGGCAAACACGGACATTCAGTACTTC. The V gene is TRBV4-3, the J gene TRBJ2-4; D is uncertain. The CDR3 is made up of 15 amino acids. CDR1 and CDR2 (germline): LGHNA, YSLEER. Trimming stripped 1 base from V and 8 bases from J, with 15 bases between.

This clone has only a few counts. J is TRBJ2-7 and V is TRBV6-5, with TRBD1 matching 9 bases. CDR3 length: 15 amino acids. Germline values: CDR1 MNHEY, CDR2 SVGAGI. The J segment lost 3 bases and the V segment lost 3 bases, leaving 6 bases of the junction unmatched. The CDR3, as DNA: TGTGCCAGCAGTTATCAACAGGGGGCGAGCTACGAGCAGTACTTC. The encoded protein is CASSYQQGASYEQYF.

This chain links TRBV30 with TRBJ1-1; the D gene is possibly TRBD1 (5 bases). Germline CDR1 is GTSNPN and CDR2 is SVGIG (reference sequence). The V end lost 1 base, the J end lost 4 bases, and 13 bases lay between the germline ends. The CDR3 length is 14 residues. Here the CDR3 DNA reads TGTGCCTGGAGTGCCCCTGGGACTCTCACTGAAGCTTTCTTT. Amino acids: CAWSAPGTLTEAFF.

The chain recombines TRBV9 with TRBJ2-7, with 12 bases identical to TRBD1. The CDR3 loop spans 15 amino acids. Unmatched junction bases numbered 5, after V lost 0 bases and J lost 7 bases. From germline, CDR1 is SGDLS and CDR2 YYNGEE. Here the CDR3 DNA reads TGTGCCAGCAGCGTAGGGGGACAGGGGGCGCGGGAGCAGTACTTC. This sequence encodes CASSVGGQGAREQYF.

This clone was observed a single time. J is TRBJ2-1 and V is TRBV6-6, with TRBD2 identical over 8 bases. Trimming at V came to 6 bases and at J to 6 bases, leaving 13 bases not matched to a gene. The CDR3 covers 16 residues. Germline CDR1 is MNHNY and CDR2 is SVGAGI (reference sequence). DNA for the CDR3: TGTGCCAGCAGCTACGGGACGGGGGGGCGAGGCAATGAGCAGTTCTTC. Encoded protein: CASSYGTGGRGNEQFF.

V is TRBV28 and J is TRBJ2-7; tentative D call: TRBD2 (5 bases). Germline CDR1 reads MDHEN; CDR2 reads SYDVKM. Trimming removed 3 bases from V and 7 bases from J, with 10 bases in between. This CDR3 comprises 12 residues. The CDR3 DNA sequence: TGTGCCAGCAGTTTTGGACTTTTAGAGCAGTACTTC. It is translated as CASSFGLLEQYF.

The CDR3 sequence: CASSRDRGSPLHF. Here the CDR3 DNA reads TGTGCCAGCAGCCGGGACAGAGGATCACCCCTCCACTTT. The chain uses TRBV5-4 and TRBJ1-6, with 7 bases fitting TRBD1. The CDR3 loop spans 13 amino acids. The V gene's germline CDR1 is SGHNT and CDR2 YYREEE (reference sequence). V lost 4 bases to trimming and J lost 10 bases; unmatched junction nucleotides: 5. The entire variable domain, with the rest obtained from reference TRBV5-4 and TRBJ1-6, is as follows: ETGVTQSPTHLIKTRGQQVTLRCSSQSGHNTVSWYQQALGQGPQFIFQYYREEENGRGNFPPRFSGLQFPNYSSELNVNALELDDSALYLCASSRDRGSPLHFGNGTRLTVT.

J is TRBJ1-1 and V is TRBV5-1; D unclear. The V gene lost 0 bases and the J gene lost 5 bases, with 11 bases spanning the gap. The CDR3 runs 14 residues. Germline assignment: CDR1 SGHRS and CDR2 YFSETQ. CDR3 loop: CASSLGVGETEAFF. The CDR3, as DNA: TGCGCCAGCAGCTTGGGAGTCGGTGAAACTGAAGCTTTCTTT.

The chain's CDR3 is CATSRGPADRNYGYTF. CDR3 in DNA: TGTGCCACCAGCAGAGGCCCAGCGGACCGTAACTATGGCTACACCTTC. J is TRBJ1-2 and V is TRBV15; D is unclear. The CDR3 length is 16 residues. V lost 1 base, J lost 1 base, and 13 bases lay in between. CDR1 LNHNV and CDR2 YYDKDF come from the germline V gene (reference sequence). The variable domain in full, completed from reference TRBV15 and TRBJ1-2, reads DAMVIQNPRYQVTQFGKPVTLSCSQTLNHNVMYWYQQKSSQAPKLLFHYYDKDFNNEADTPDNFQSRRPNTSFCFLDIRSPGLGDTAMYLCATSRGPADRNYGYTFGSGTRLTVV.

The chain employs TRBV24-1 and TRBJ2-3; 9 bases agree with TRBD2. The ends lost 10 bases at V and 2 bases at J; junction bases unmatched: 9. The length of the CDR3 is 15 residues. Germline loops: CDR1 KGHDR, CDR2 SFDVKD. The CDR3 region is CATRSGGPYTDTQYF. CDR3 DNA sequence: TGTGCCACTAGGAGCGGGGGGCCCTACACAGATACGCAGTATTTT.

The gene calls are TRBV30 and TRBJ2-1, with TRBD2 matching 13 bases. J lost 5 bases, V lost 3 bases, and 4 bases had no gene match. Germline CDR1 GTSNPN, CDR2 SVGIG (reference sequence). The CDR3 covers 15 residues. As DNA, the CDR3 is TGTGCCTGGAGGGGAGGGACTAGCGGGGACAATGAGCAGTTCTTC. Amino acids: CAWRGGTSGDNEQFF.

CDR3 DNA: TGTGCCAGCAGGCCCTCTAGCGGGAGCACAGATACGCAGTATTTT. Protein: CASRPSSGSTDTQYF. The chain carries TRBV9 and TRBJ2-3; 8 bases line up with TRBD2. V lost 5 bases to trimming and J lost 0 bases; unmatched junction nucleotides: 5. The CDR3 has 15 residues. Germline V gives CDR1 SGDLS, CDR2 YYNGEE.

V gene TRBV9 combines with J gene TRBJ2-2; D is perhaps TRBD1 (6 bases). Between the trimmed V and J ends, which lost 0 bases and 0 bases, there was a span of 9 bases. Germline-derived CDR1 and CDR2 are SGDLS and YYNGEE. There are 16 residues in the CDR3. The CDR3 DNA follows: TGTGCCAGCAGCGTAGGAACAGGGTCGAACACCGGGGAGCTGTTTTTT. It is translated as CASSVGTGSNTGELFF. The full variable domain, with the rest looked up from reference TRBV9 and TRBJ2-2, is DSGVTQTPKHLITATGQRVTLRCSPRSGDLSVYWYQQSLDQGLQFLIQYYNGEERAKGNILERFSAQQFPDLHSELNLSSLELGDSALYFCASSVGTGSNTGELFFGEGSRLTVL.

The chain is built from TRBV7-9 and TRBJ2-3; D remains ambiguous. V was cut by 3 bases and J by 0 bases, with 7 bases left in between. CDR1 SEHNR and CDR2 FQNEAQ come from the germline V gene (reference sequence). CDR3 size: 14 residues. The CDR3 is CASSFRLSTDTQYF. For the CDR3, the DNA is TGTGCCAGCAGCTTCAGACTCAGCACAGATACGCAGTATTTT.

This chain uses TRBV28 with TRBJ1-5; tentatively, D is TRBD1 (5 bases). V gave up 4 bases and J gave up 7 bases, with 8 bases separating them. Per the germline V gene, CDR1 is MDHEN and CDR2 is SYDVKM. The CDR3 consists of 12 residues. The CDR3 nucleotides are TGTGCCAGCAGTTCAAACAGGCAGCCCCAGCATTTT. It is translated as CASSSNRQPQHF.

The chain joins TRBV6-5 to TRBJ1-4, with D perhaps TRBD1 (5 bases). V dropped 2 bases and J dropped 4 bases, with 11 bases sitting between them. Germline CDR1 MNHEY, CDR2 SVGAGI. The CDR3 consists of 15 residues. As DNA, the CDR3 is TGTGCCAGCAGTTACAGCTGGGGCCGTAATGAAAAACTGTTTTTT. Translating gives CASSYSWGRNEKLFF.

The V call is TRBV28, the J call TRBJ1-2, with D possibly matching TRBD1 (6 bases). Germline V CDR1 and CDR2: MDHEN, SYDVKM. The CDR3 is 12 residues long. Trimming left V 8 bases short and J 5 bases short, with 12 bases between. For the CDR3, the DNA is TGTGCCAGCTCCCGGCAGGGGTATGGCTACACCTTC. As protein: CASSRQGYGYTF.

The count of this clone is one. This chain joins TRBV29-1 and TRBJ1-1; 7 positions match TRBD1. After removal of 7 bases from V and 0 bases from J, the junction contained 5 bases not matched to a gene. Per germline, CDR1 SQVTM and CDR2 ANQGSEA. The CDR3 extends over 13 amino acids. CDR3 nucleotide sequence: TGCAGCGGGCGACAGGGAATGAACACTGAAGCTTTCTTT. Translated, it gives CSGRQGMNTEAFF.

The chain has TRBV11-3 and TRBJ2-1, with a tentative D call TRBD2 (5 bases). CDR1 is SGHNT, CDR2 YENEEA, per germline. The CDR3 is 14 residues long. The germline V and J ends were trimmed by 5 bases and 0 bases, with 8 bases remaining between them. The CDR3, as DNA: TGTGCCAGCAGCCCCGAGGGCTCCTACAATGAGCAGTTCTTC. Translating gives CASSPEGSYNEQFF.

The chain employs TRBV7-2 and TRBJ1-5, with 7 bases fitting TRBD1. The CDR3 length is 15 residues. Trimming took 8 bases from V and 1 from J; bases not matched to a gene: 8. Looked up from germline, CDR1 is SGHTA and CDR2 is FQGNSA. CDR3 amino acids: CASLPTGLSNQPQHF. Here the CDR3 DNA reads TGTGCCAGCTTACCGACAGGGCTAAGCAATCAGCCCCAGCATTTT.

This clone was seen many times. The chain carries TRBV7-9 and TRBJ2-2; D is unclear. This CDR3 is built from 14 residues. V gave up 4 bases and J gave up 3 bases, with 9 bases separating them. Germline CDR1 is SEHNR and CDR2 is FQNEAQ (reference sequence). CDR3: CASSCHRYTGELFF. In DNA, the CDR3 is TGTGCCAGCAGCTGTCACAGATACACCGGGGAGCTGTTTTTT.

The chain carries TRBV7-9 and TRBJ1-6; D uncertain. Germline CDR1 reads SEHNR; CDR2 reads FQNEAQ (reference sequence). CDR3 size: 14 residues. V was cut by 10 bases and J by 6 bases, with 16 bases left in between. In DNA, the CDR3 is TGTGCCATCAATACTGAGGGCATTAATTCACCCCTCCACTTT. This translates into CAINTEGINSPLHF.

The CDR3 protein is CASSVRAGGKVHGDTQYF. The CDR3, as DNA: TGTGCCAGCAGCGTAAGGGCAGGGGGCAAGGTTCACGGAGATACGCAGTATTTT. This rearrangement joins TRBV9 to TRBJ2-3; 8 bases are shared with TRBD1. With V trimmed by 1 base and J by 5 bases, 15 bases remained unmatched. This CDR3 comprises 18 residues. Per the germline V gene, CDR1 is SGDLS and CDR2 is YYNGEE.

This chain connects TRBV7-2 to TRBJ1-3; a weak D match, TRBD1 (6 bases). The CDR3 is 15 amino acids. Germline V gene data show CDR1 as SGHTA and CDR2 as FQGNSA. Trimming left V 3 bases short and J 2 bases short, with 11 bases between. The CDR3 reads CASSFDRRTGNTIYF. The DNA for the CDR3 is TGTGCCAGCAGCTTCGACAGGCGAACTGGAAACACCATATATTTT. The full variable domain, in which reference TRBV7-2 and TRBJ1-3 provide the parts outside the CDR3, is GAGVSQSPSNKVTEKGKDVELRCDPISGHTALYWYRQSLGQGLEFLIYFQGNSAPDKSGLPSDRFSAERTGGSVSTLTIQRTQQEDSAVYLCASSFDRRTGNTIYFGEGSWLTVV.

The chain links TRBV5-4 to TRBJ2-7; D may be TRBD2 (5 bases). The CDR3 contains 13 residues. The V end was cut by 2 bases, the J end by 1 base, with 7 bases between. Germline CDR1 SGHNT, CDR2 YYREEE (reference sequence). The CDR3 sequence is CASSLGSSYEQYF. The CDR3 bases are TGTGCCAGCAGCTTAGGGAGTTCCTACGAGCAGTACTTC.

The rearrangement links TRBV5-1 to TRBJ2-3; no clear D. The CDR3 length is 14 residues. With 0 bases removed from V and 2 bases from J, the gap between germline ends came to 7 bases. Germline-derived CDR1 and CDR2 are SGHRS and YFSETQ. CDR3 sequence reads: CASSLEQLTDTQYF. The CDR3 coding sequence is TGCGCCAGCAGCTTGGAACAGCTCACAGATACGCAGTATTTT. Together with reference TRBV5-1 and TRBJ2-3, the CDR3 gives the full variable domain: KAGVTQTPRYLIKTRGQQVTLSCSPISGHRSVSWYQQTPGQGLQFLFEYFSETQRNKGNFPGRFSGRQFSNSRSEMNVSTLELGDSALYLCASSLEQLTDTQYFGPGTRLTVL.